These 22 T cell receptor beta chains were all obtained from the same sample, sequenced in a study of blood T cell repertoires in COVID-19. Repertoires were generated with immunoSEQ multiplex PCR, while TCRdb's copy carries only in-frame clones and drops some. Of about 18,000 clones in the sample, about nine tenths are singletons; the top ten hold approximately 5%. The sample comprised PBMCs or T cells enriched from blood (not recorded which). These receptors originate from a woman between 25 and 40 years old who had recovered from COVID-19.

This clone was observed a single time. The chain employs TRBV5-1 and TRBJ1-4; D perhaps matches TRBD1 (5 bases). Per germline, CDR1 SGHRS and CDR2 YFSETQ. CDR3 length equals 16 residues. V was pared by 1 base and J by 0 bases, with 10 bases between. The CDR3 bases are TGCGCCAGCAGCTTGTGGCAGGGTGCAACTAATGAAAAACTGTTTTTT. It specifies CASSLWQGATNEKLFF.

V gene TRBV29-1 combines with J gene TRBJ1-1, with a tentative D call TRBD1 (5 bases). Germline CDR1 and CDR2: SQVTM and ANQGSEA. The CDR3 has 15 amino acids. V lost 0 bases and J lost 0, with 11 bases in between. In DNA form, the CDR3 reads TGCAGCGTTGAAGAAGGGGAGGTCATGAACACTGAAGCTTTCTTT. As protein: CSVEEGEVMNTEAFF.

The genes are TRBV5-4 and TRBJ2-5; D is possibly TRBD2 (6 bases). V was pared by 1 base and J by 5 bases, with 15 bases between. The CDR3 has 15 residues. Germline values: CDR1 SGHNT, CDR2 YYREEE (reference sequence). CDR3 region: CASSLLKEGKETQYF. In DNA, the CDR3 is TGTGCCAGCAGCTTGTTAAAGGAGGGGAAGGAGACCCAGTACTTC.

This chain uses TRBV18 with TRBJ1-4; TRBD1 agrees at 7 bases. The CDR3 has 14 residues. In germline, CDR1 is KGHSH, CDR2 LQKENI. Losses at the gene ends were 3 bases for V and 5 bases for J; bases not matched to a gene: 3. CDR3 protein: CASSPGQMNEKLFF. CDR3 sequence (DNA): TGTGCCAGCTCACCGGGACAGATGAATGAAAAACTGTTTTTT.

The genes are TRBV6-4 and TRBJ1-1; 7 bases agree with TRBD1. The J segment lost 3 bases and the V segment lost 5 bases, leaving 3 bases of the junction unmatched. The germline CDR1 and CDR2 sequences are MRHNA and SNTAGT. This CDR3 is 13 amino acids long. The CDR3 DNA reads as TGTGCCAGCAGTTCGACAGGGCACACTGAAGCTTTCTTT. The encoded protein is CASSSTGHTEAFF.

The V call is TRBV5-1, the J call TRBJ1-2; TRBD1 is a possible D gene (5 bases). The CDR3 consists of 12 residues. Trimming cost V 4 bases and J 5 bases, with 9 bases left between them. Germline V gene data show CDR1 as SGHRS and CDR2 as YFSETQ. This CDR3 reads CASSVDSYGYTF. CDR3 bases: TGCGCCAGCAGCGTTGACAGTTATGGCTACACCTTC. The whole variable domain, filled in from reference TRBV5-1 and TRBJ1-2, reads KAGVTQTPRYLIKTRGQQVTLSCSPISGHRSVSWYQQTPGQGLQFLFEYFSETQRNKGNFPGRFSGRQFSNSRSEMNVSTLELGDSALYLCASSVDSYGYTFGSGTRLTVV.

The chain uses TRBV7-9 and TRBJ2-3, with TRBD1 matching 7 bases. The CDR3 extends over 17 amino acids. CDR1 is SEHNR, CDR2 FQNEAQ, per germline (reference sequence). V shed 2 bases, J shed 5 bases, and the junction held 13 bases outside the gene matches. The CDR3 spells CASSLRGLRGFKDTQYF. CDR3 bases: TGTGCCAGCAGCTTAAGGGGGCTCAGAGGCTTTAAAGATACGCAGTATTTT.

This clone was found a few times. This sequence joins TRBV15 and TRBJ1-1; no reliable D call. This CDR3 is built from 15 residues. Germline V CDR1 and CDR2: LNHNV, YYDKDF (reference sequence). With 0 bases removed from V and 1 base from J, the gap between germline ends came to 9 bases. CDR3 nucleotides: TGTGCCACCAGCAGAGATCTTGGAGAGAACACTGAAGCTTTCTTT. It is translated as CATSRDLGENTEAFF.

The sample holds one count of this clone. The CDR3 DNA follows: TGTGCCAGTAGTCCCGGGACTAGCGGGGGGGCGAACTCGAATGAGCAGTTCTTC. Its protein product is CASSPGTSGGANSNEQFF. This sequence joins TRBV19 and TRBJ2-1; the match to TRBD2 covers 16 bases. V dropped 5 bases and J dropped 7; count of bases not matched to a gene: 11. The CDR3 is 18 residues long. Germline CDR1 and CDR2: LNHDA and SQIVND (reference sequence).

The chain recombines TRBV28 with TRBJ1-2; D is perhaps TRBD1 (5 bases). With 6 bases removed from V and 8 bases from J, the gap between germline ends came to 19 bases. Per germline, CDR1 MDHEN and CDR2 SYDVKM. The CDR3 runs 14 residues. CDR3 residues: CASSPKEGVLGYTF. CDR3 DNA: TGTGCCAGCAGCCCAAAAGAAGGGGTGTTGGGCTACACCTTC.

The CDR3 sequence is CASRNGGAWNEQFF. The CDR3 bases are TGCGCCAGCAGAAACGGGGGGGCTTGGAATGAGCAGTTCTTC. This chain connects TRBV5-1 to TRBJ2-1, with 8 positions matching TRBD2. There are 14 residues in the CDR3. V gave up 5 bases and J gave up 7 bases; unmatched junction bases: 8. Germline V lookup: CDR1 SGHRS, CDR2 YFSETQ. Looking up the rest from reference TRBV5-1 and TRBJ2-1 gives the full variable domain: KAGVTQTPRYLIKTRGQQVTLSCSPISGHRSVSWYQQTPGQGLQFLFEYFSETQRNKGNFPGRFSGRQFSNSRSEMNVSTLELGDSALYLCASRNGGAWNEQFFGPGTRLTVL.

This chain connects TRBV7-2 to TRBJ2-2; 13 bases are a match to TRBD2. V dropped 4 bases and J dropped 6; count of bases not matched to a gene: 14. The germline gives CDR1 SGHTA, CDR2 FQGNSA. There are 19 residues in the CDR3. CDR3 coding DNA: TGTGCCAGCAGCTCCGTTTCGATAATGACTAGCGGGGGGCCCGGGGAGCTGTTTTTT. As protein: CASSSVSIMTSGGPGELFF.

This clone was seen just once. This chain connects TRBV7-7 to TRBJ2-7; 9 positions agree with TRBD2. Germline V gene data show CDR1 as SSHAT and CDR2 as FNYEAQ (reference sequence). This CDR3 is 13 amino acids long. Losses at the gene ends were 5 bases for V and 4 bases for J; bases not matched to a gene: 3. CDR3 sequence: CASSQSGGYEQYF. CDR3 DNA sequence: TGTGCCAGCAGCCAAAGCGGGGGGTACGAGCAGTACTTC.

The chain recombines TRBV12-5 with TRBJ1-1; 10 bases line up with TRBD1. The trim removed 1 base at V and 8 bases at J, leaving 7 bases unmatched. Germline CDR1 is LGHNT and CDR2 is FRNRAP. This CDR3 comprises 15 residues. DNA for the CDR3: TGTGCTAGTGGTTTGGGAAGGACAGGGGGAATGGAAGCTTTCTTT. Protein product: CASGLGRTGGMEAFF.

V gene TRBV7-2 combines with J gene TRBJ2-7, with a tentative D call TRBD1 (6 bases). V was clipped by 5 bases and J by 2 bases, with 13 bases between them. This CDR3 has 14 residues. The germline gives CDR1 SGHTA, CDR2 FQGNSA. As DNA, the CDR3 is TGTGCCAGCAGCGATGGGGCAGGGGCCTACGAGCAGTACTTC. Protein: CASSDGAGAYEQYF.

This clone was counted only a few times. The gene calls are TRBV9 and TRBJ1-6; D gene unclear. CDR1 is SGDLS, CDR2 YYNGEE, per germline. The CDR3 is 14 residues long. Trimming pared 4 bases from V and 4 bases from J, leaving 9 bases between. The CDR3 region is CASSSRGYNSPLHF. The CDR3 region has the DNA TGTGCCAGCAGCTCTCGGGGTTATAATTCACCCCTCCACTTT.

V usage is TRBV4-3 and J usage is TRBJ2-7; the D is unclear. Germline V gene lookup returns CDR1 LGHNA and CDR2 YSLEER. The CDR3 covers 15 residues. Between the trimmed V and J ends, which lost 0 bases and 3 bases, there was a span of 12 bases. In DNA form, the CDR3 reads TGCGCCAGCAGCCAAGATTTTCAGGCCAGCTACGAGCAGTACTTC. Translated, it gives CASSQDFQASYEQYF.

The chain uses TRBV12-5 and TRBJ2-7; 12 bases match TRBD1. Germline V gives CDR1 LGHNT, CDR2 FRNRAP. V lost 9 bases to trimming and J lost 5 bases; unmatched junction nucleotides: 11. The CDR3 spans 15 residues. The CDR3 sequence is CASGKPGTGGNEQYF. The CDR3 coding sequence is TGTGCTAGCGGGAAACCCGGGACAGGGGGCAACGAGCAGTACTTC.

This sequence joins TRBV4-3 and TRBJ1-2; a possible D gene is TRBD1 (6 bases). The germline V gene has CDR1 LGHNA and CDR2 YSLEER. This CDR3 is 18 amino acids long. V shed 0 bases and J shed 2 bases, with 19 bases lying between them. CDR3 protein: CASSQELGAWTANYGYTF. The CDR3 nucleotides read TGCGCCAGCAGCCAAGAACTTGGAGCCTGGACAGCCAACTATGGCTACACCTTC.

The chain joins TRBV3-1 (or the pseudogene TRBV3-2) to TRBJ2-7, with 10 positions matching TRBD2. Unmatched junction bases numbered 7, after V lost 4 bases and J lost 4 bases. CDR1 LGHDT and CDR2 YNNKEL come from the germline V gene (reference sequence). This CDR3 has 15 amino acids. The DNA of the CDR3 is TGTGCCAGCAGCCCGGTACTAGCGGGGAGGTACGAGCAGTACTTC. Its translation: CASSPVLAGRYEQYF.

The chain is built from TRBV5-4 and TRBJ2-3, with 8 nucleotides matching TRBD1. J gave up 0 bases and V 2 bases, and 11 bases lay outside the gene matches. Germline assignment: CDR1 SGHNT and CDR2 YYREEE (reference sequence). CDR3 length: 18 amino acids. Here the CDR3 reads CASSLQGDSILSTDTQYF. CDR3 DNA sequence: TGTGCCAGCAGCTTACAGGGGGACAGTATTCTTAGCACAGATACGCAGTATTTT. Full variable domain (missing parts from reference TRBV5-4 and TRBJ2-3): ETGVTQSPTHLIKTRGQQVTLRCSSQSGHNTVSWYQQALGQGPQFIFQYYREEENGRGNFPPRFSGLQFPNYSSELNVNALELDDSALYLCASSLQGDSILSTDTQYFGPGTRLTVL.

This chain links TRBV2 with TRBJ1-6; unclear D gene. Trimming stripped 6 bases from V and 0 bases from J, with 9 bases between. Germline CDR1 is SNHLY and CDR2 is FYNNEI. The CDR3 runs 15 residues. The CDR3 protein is CASRRESSYNSPLHF. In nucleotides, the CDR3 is TGTGCCAGCAGGCGGGAGAGCTCCTATAATTCACCCCTCCACTTT.